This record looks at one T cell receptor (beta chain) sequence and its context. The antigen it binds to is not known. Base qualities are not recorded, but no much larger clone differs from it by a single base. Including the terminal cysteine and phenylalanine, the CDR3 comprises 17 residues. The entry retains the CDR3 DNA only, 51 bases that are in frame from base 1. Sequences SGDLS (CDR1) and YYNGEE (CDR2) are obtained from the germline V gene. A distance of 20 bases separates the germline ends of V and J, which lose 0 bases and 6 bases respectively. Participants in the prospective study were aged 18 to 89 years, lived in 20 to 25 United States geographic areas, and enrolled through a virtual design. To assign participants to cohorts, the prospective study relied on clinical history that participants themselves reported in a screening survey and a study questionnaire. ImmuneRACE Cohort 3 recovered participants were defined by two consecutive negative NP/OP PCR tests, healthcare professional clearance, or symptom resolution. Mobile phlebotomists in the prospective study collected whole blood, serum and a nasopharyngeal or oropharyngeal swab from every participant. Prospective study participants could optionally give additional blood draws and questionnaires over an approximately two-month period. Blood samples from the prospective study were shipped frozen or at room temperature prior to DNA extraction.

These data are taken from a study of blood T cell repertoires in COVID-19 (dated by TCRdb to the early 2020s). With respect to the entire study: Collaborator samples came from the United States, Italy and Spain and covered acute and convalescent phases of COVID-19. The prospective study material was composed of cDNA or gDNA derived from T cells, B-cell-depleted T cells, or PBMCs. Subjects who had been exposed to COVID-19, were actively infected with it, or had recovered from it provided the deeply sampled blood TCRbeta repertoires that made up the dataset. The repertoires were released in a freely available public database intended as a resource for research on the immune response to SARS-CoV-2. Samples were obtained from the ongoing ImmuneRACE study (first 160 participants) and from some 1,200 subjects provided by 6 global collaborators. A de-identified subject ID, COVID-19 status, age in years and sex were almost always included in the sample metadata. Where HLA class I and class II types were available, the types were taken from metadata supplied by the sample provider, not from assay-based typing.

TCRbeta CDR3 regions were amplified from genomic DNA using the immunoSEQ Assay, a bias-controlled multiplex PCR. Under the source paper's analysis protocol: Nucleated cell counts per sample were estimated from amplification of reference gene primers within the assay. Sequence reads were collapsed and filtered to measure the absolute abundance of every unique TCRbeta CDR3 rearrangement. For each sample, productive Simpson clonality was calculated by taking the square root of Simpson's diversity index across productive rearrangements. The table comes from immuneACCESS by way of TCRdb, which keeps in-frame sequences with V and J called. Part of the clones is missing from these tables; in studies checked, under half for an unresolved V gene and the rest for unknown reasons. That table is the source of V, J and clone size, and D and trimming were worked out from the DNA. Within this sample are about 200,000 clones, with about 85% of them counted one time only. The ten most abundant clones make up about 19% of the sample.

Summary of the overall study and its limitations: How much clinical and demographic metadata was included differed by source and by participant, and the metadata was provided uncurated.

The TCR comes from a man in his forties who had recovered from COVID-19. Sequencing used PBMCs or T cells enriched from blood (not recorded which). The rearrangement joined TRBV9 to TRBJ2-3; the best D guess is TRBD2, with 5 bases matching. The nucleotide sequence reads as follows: TGTGCCAGCAGCGTAGGTGGCGGGCGGGTGCCATCCGATACGCAGTATTTT. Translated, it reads CASSVGGGRVPSDTQYF.